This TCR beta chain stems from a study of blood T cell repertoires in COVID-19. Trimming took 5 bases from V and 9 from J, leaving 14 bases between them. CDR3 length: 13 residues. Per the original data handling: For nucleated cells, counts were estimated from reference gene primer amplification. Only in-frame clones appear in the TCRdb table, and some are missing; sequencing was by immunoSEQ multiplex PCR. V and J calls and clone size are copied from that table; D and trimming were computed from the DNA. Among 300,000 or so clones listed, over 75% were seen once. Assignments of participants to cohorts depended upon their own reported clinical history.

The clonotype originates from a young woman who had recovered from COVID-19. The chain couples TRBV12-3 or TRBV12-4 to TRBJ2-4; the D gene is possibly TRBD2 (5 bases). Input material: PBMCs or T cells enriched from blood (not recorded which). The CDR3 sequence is CASSLSGWGIQYF. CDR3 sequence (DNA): TGTGCCAGCAGTCTGTCGGGGTGGGGCATTCAGTACTTC.